Sequencing of this TCR beta chain was carried out in a study of neurological immune-mediated disorders. Germline V CDR1 and CDR2: SGHNT, YYREEE (reference sequence). CDR3 size: 13 residues. The germline V and J ends were trimmed by 5 bases and 5 bases, with 13 bases remaining between them. MiXCR, applied by TCRdb to the 5' RACE reads, yields one record per CDR3 protein. In the table there are tens of thousands of distinct CDR3 sequences, around 10% of which are singletons. This clonotype was seen more than once but under ten times. The clonotype comes from a man in his forties or fifties in good health. Input material: PBMCs. The chain links TRBV5-4 to TRBJ2-5; D possibly corresponds to TRBD1 (5 bases). The chain's CDR3 is CASRSRGLETQYF. Written as DNA, the CDR3 is TGTGCCAGCAGATCTAGGGGTCTGGAGACCCAGTACTTC.